This T cell receptor (beta chain) was profiled in a study of blood T cell repertoires in COVID-19. Study context: Acute and convalescent COVID-19 specimens originated in the United States, Italy and Spain.

The authors' processing: Reference gene primer amplification gave estimated nucleated cell counts. Clones were read by immunoSEQ multiplex PCR, and TCRdb kept only the in-frame ones, dropping some. Clone size and V and J calls were adopted from that table, with D and trimming inferred from the DNA. The data contain some 450,000 clones, around nine tenths of them seen just once; the ten biggest clones take up about 0.91%. The CDR3 consists of 18 residues. Germline V lookup: CDR1 SEHNR, CDR2 FQNEAQ (reference sequence). The V segment lost 4 bases and the J segment 0 bases; nucleotides outside the gene matches: 12. This clone was counted a single time.

Sequencing input: peripheral blood. The gene calls are TRBV7-9 and TRBJ1-2, with 9 bases lining up with TRBD1. The sequence was obtained from a man younger than 35 with COVID-19, enrolled during active disease. The CDR3 reads CASSSTGQGLSANYGYTF. CDR3 nucleotides: TGTGCCAGCAGCTCGACCGGACAGGGGCTTAGTGCTAACTATGGCTACACCTTC.